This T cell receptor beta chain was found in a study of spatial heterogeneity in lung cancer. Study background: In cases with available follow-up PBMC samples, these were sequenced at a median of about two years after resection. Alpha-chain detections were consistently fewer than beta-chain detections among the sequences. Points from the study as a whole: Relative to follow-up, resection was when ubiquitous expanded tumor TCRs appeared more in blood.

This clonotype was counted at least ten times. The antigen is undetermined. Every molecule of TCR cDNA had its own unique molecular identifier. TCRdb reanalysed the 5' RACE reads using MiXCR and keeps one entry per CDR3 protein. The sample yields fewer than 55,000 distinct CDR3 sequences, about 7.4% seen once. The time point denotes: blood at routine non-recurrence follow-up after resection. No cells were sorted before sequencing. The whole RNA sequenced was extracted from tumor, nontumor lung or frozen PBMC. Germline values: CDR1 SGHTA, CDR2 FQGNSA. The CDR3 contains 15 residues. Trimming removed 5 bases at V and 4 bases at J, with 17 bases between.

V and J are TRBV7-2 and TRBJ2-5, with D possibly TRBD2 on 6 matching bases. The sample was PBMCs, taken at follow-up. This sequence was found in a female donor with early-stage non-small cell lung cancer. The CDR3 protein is CASSPRWGEAETQYF. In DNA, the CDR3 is TGTGCCAGCAGCCCCCGCTGGGGGGAAGCAGAGACCCAGTACTTC. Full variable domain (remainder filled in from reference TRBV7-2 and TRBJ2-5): GAGVSQSPSNKVTEKGKDVELRCDPISGHTALYWYRQSLGQGLEFLIYFQGNSAPDKSGLPSDRFSAERTGGSVSTLTIQRTQQEDSAVYLCASSPRWGEAETQYFGPGTRLLVL.